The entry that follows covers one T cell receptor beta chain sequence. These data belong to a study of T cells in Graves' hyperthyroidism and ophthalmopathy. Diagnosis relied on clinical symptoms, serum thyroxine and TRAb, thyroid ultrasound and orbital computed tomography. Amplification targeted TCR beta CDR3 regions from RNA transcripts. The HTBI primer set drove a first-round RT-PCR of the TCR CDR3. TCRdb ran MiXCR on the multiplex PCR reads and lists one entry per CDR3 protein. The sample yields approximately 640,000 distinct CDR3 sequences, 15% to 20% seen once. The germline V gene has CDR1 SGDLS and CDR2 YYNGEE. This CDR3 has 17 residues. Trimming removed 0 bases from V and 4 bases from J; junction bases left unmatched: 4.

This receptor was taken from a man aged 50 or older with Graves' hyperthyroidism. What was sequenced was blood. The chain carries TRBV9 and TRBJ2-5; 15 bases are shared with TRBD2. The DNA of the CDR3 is TGTGCCAGCAGCGTAGCGGCGGGACTAGCGGGAGGAGAGACCCAGTACTTC. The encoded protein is CASSVAAGLAGGETQYF.